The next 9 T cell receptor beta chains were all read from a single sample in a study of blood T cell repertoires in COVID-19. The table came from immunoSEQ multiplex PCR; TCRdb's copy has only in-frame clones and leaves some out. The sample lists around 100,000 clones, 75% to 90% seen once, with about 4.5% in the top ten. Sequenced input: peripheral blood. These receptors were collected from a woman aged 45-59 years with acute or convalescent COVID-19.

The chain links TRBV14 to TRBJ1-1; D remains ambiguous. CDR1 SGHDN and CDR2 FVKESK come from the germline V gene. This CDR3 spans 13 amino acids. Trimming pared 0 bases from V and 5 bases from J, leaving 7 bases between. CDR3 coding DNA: TGTGCCAGCAGCCAAGACGCGGGAACTGAAGCTTTCTTT. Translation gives CASSQDAGTEAFF.

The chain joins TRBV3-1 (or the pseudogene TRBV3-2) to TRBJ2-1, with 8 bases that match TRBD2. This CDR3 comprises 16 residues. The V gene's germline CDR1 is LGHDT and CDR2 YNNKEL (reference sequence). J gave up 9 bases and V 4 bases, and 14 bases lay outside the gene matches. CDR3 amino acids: CASSLSGTRIVGEQFF. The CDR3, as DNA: TGTGCCAGCAGCCTGTCCGGGACTAGAATTGTTGGTGAGCAGTTCTTC.

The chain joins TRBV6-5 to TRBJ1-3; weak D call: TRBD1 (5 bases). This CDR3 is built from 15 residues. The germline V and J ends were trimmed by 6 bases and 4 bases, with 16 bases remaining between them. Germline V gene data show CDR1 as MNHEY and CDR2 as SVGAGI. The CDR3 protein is CASSRITGLGNTIYF. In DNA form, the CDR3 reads TGTGCCAGCAGCCGTATCACAGGATTGGGAAACACCATATATTTT.

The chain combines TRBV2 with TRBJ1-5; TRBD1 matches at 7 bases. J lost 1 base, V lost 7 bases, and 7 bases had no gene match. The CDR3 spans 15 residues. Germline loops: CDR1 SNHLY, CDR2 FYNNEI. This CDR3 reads CASTPRGLSNQPQHF. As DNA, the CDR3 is TGTGCCAGCACCCCCAGGGGGTTGAGCAATCAGCCCCAGCATTTT.

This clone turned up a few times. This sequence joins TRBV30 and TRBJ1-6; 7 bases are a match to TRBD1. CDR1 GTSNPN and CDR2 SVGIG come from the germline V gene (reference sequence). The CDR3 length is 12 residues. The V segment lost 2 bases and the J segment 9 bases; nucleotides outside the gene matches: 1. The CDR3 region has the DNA TGTGCCTGGAGTAGGACAGGTTCACCCCTCCACTTT. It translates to CAWSRTGSPLHF.

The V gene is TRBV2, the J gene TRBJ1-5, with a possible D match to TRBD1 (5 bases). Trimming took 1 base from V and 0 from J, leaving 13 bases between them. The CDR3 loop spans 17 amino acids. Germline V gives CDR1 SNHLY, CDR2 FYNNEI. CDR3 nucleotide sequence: TGTGCCAGCAGTGAAGGCCAGGGTCTCTATAGCAATCAGCCCCAGCATTTT. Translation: CASSEGQGLYSNQPQHF.

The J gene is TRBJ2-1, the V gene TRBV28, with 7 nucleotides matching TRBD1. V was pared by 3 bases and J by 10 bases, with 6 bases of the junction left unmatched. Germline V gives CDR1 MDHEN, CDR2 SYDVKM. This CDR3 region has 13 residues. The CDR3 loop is CASSFTQGHEQFF. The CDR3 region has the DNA TGTGCCAGCAGTTTCACACAGGGGCACGAGCAGTTCTTC.

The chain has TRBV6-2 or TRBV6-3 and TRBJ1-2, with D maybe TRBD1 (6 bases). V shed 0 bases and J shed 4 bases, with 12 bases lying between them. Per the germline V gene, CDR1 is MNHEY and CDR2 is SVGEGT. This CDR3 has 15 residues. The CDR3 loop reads CASSYSDSGTYGYTF. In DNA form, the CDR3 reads TGTGCCAGCAGTTACTCGGACAGTGGGACCTATGGCTACACCTTC.

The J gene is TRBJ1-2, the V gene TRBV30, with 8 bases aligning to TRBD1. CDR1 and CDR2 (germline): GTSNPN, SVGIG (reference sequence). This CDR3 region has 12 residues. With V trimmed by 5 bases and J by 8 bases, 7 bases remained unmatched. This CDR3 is CAWGDRPGGYTF. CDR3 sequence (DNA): TGTGCCTGGGGGGACAGGCCAGGAGGCTACACCTTC.